Below are 25 T cell receptor beta chains sequenced from a single sample in a study of response to subunit inactivated influenza vaccine. Each CDR3 protein gets one entry after TCRdb re-called the RT-PCR reads with MiXCR. The data show 200,000 to 300,000 distinct CDR3 sequences, roughly an eighth seen once. This material consisted of non-naive T cells sorted from PBMCs, taken around 14 days before vaccination. These receptors were collected from a man aged 45-65 years who received an inactivated influenza vaccine.

This clonotype was counted many times. The V and J genes are TRBV6-4 and TRBJ1-1; TRBD1 aligns across 10 bases. CDR1 is MRHNA and CDR2 is SNTAGT in the germline V gene. The junction had 5 bases not matched to a gene; V was cut back by 6 bases and J by 7 bases. This CDR3 is built from 13 residues. CDR3 protein: CASSRDRGSEAFF. For the CDR3, the DNA is TGTGCCAGCAGCCGGGACAGGGGCAGTGAAGCTTTCTTT.

This clonotype appeared a few times. The rearrangement uses TRBV29-1 and TRBJ2-5; 8 bases agree with TRBD1. The germline V gene has CDR1 SQVTM and CDR2 ANQGSEA. This CDR3 has 12 amino acids. V lost 4 bases, J lost 4 bases, and 2 bases stayed unmatched. CDR3 nucleotide sequence: TGCAGCGTTGGCAGGGGGCGAGAGACCCAGTACTTC. Its translation: CSVGRGRETQYF.

This clonotype was recorded a few times. The J gene is TRBJ2-5, the V gene TRBV28; D gene unclear. This CDR3 is 13 amino acids long. Germline CDR1 is MDHEN and CDR2 is SYDVKM. Trimming took off 2 bases at V and 3 bases at J, with 7 bases between the two ends. In DNA, the CDR3 is TGTGCCAGCAGTTTACCGGTGGAAGAGACCCAGTACTTC. Amino acids: CASSLPVEETQYF.

This chain joins TRBV3-1 and TRBJ1-2; perhaps TRBD1 as D (6 bases). The CDR3 has 18 amino acids. Germline lookup yields CDR1 LGHDT and CDR2 YNNKEL (reference sequence). Trimming stripped 2 bases from V and 2 bases from J, with 21 bases between. The CDR3 DNA is TGTGCCAGCAGCCAACGTTTGACAGGCGGAAAGAAAAACTATGGCTACACCTTC. Its translation: CASSQRLTGGKKNYGYTF.

This clonotype was observed many times. The chain is built from TRBV29-1 and TRBJ2-5; 8 nucleotides line up with TRBD1. Per germline, CDR1 SQVTM and CDR2 ANQGSEA. The V segment lost 7 bases and the J segment 1 base; nucleotides outside the gene matches: 8. This CDR3 is 14 amino acids long. CDR3 sequence: CSGAGQGLQETQYF. CDR3 DNA: TGCAGCGGGGCAGGACAGGGACTCCAAGAGACCCAGTACTTC.

Only a few counts were recorded for this clonotype. The rearrangement joins TRBV4-2 to TRBJ1-5, with D possibly TRBD1 on 6 matching bases. Germline V gene lookup returns CDR1 LGHNA and CDR2 YNFKEQ. The CDR3 is 13 residues long. V lost 8 bases and J lost 4, with 12 bases in between. This CDR3 is CASGRTVNQPQHF. CDR3 nucleotide sequence: TGTGCCAGCGGAAGGACAGTAAATCAGCCCCAGCATTTT.

V usage is TRBV4-3 and J usage is TRBJ2-1, with D uncertain. The V gene's germline CDR1 is LGHNA and CDR2 YSLEER. Between the trimmed V and J ends, which lost 0 bases and 4 bases, there was a span of 13 bases. The CDR3 is 16 residues long. The CDR3 sequence is CASSQDRNQRYNEQFF. CDR3 DNA sequence: TGCGCCAGCAGCCAAGATAGGAACCAAAGATACAATGAGCAGTTCTTC.

The chain uses TRBV3-1 and TRBJ2-7; D may match TRBD1 or TRBD2 (5 bases each). Germline lookup yields CDR1 LGHDT and CDR2 YNNKEL (reference sequence). The CDR3 spans 15 residues. Trimming cost V 4 bases and J 6 bases, with 19 bases left between them. The CDR3: CASSRSGPAGGEQYF. CDR3 bases: TGTGCCAGCAGCCGGTCGGGACCCGCGGGCGGCGAGCAGTACTTC.

This sequence joins TRBV7-2 and TRBJ1-2; the D gene is possibly TRBD1 (5 bases). Per the germline V gene, CDR1 is SGHTA and CDR2 is FQGNSA. Trimming took 5 bases from V and 6 from J, leaving 19 bases between them. CDR3 size: 15 residues. The CDR3 sequence: CASSQRGQGQNGYTF. DNA of the CDR3: TGTGCCAGCAGCCAGAGAGGGCAGGGTCAAAATGGCTACACCTTC.

Of note for this clonotype: A much larger clone differs from this one at a single base, so this may be a read error. The V call is TRBV7-2, the J call TRBJ2-7; 10 bases align to TRBD2. Germline CDR1 is SGHTA and CDR2 is FQGNSA. CDR3 length: 15 amino acids. J gave up 10 bases and V 6 bases, and 15 bases lay outside the gene matches. CDR3 protein: CASSIKSGRGQDQYF. The CDR3 DNA is TGTGCCAGCAGTATAAAAAGCGGGAGGGGTCAAGATCAGTACTTC. The full variable domain, with the rest looked up from reference TRBV7-2 and TRBJ2-7, is GAGVSQSPSNKVTEKGKDVELRCDPISGHTALYWYRQSLGQGLEFLIYFQGNSAPDKSGLPSDRFSAERTGGSVSTLTIQRTQQEDSAVYLCASSIKSGRGQDQYFGPGTRLTVT.

This clonotype was counted many times. V gene TRBV2 combines with J gene TRBJ1-4; unclear D gene. Trimming stripped 2 bases from V and 0 bases from J, with 13 bases between. Germline V gene lookup returns CDR1 SNHLY and CDR2 FYNNEI. The CDR3 is 17 amino acids. This CDR3 is CASSESVGYATNEKLFF. CDR3 in DNA: TGTGCCAGCAGTGAATCAGTGGGATATGCAACTAATGAAAAACTGTTTTTT.

This clonotype was counted only a few times. This chain links TRBV5-1 with TRBJ2-2; 9 bases match TRBD1. Germline trimming cut 0 bases from V and 4 bases from J; bases unmatched to any gene: 4. The CDR3 length is 16 residues. Germline V CDR1 and CDR2: SGHRS, YFSETQ. CDR3 region: CASSLDGTGTTGELFF. CDR3 in DNA: TGCGCCAGCAGCTTGGATGGGACAGGGACCACCGGGGAGCTGTTTTTT.

This clonotype was counted only a few times. The V call is TRBV28, the J call TRBJ2-2, with TRBD1 as a possible D gene (5 bases). The CDR3 covers 15 residues. Trimming took 1 base from V and 7 from J, leaving 13 bases between them. The germline gives CDR1 MDHEN, CDR2 SYDVKM. The CDR3 DNA reads as TGTGCCAGCAGTTTATTCGGTAGGGGTGGCGGGGAGCTGTTTTTT. Amino acids: CASSLFGRGGGELFF.

At least ten counts were recorded for this clonotype. The rearrangement uses TRBV20-1 and TRBJ2-3, with D unclear. Germline CDR1 reads DFQATT; CDR2 reads SNEGSKA (reference sequence). The V and J ends lost 5 bases and 3 bases respectively, with 9 bases between them. CDR3 length equals 12 residues. This chain's CDR3 is CSAGIGTDTQYF. In DNA, the CDR3 is TGCAGTGCTGGGATCGGGACAGATACGCAGTATTTT.

This clonotype has more than one count but fewer than ten. For the CDR3, the DNA is TGCGCCAGCAGCCAATTTTATACCGGGACAGGGGTTAATGAGCAGTTCTTC. It translates to CASSQFYTGTGVNEQFF. The chain uses TRBV4-3 and TRBJ2-1, with TRBD1 matching over 10 bases. Unmatched junction bases numbered 11, after V lost 2 bases and J lost 7 bases. Germline-derived CDR1 and CDR2 are LGHNA and YSLEER. The CDR3 length is 17 residues.

This clonotype was found many times. The rearrangement links TRBV6-6 to TRBJ2-7; D call uncertain. The CDR3 sequence is 13 residues long. Trimming pared 6 bases from V and 0 bases from J, leaving 9 bases between. CDR1 and CDR2 (germline): MNHNY, SVGAGI (reference sequence). CDR3 nucleotides: TGTGCCAGCAGAAAACTAAACTCCTACGAGCAGTACTTC. Amino acid sequence: CASRKLNSYEQYF.

This clonotype was seen a handful of times. This chain joins TRBV27 and TRBJ2-1; D might be TRBD2 (6 bases). This CDR3 is built from 14 residues. Trimming left V 3 bases short and J 5 bases short, with 11 bases between. Germline lookup yields CDR1 MNHEY and CDR2 SMNVEV (reference sequence). The CDR3 reads CASSFGGLDNEQFF. In DNA, the CDR3 is TGTGCCAGCAGTTTCGGGGGACTTGACAATGAGCAGTTCTTC.

The chain recombines TRBV27 with TRBJ1-5, with TRBD1 matching 7 bases. The trim removed 4 bases at V and 4 bases at J, leaving 7 bases unmatched. Germline V gene lookup returns CDR1 MNHEY and CDR2 SMNVEV (reference sequence). The CDR3 length is 15 residues. The DNA for the CDR3 is TGTGCCAGCAGTTCCTTGACAGGGTTAAATCAGCCCCAGCATTTT. It encodes CASSSLTGLNQPQHF.

This clonotype has at least ten counts. The V gene is TRBV24-1, the J gene TRBJ2-1; a possible D gene is TRBD1 (6 bases). The CDR3 has 13 residues. Trimming pared 4 bases from V and 6 bases from J, leaving 9 bases between. Germline V CDR1 and CDR2: KGHDR, SFDVKD. CDR3 bases: TGTGCCACCAGTGACCAACAGGGCAATGAGCAGTTCTTC. It encodes CATSDQQGNEQFF.

In its sample, this clonotype was seen many times. The chain carries TRBV6-1 and TRBJ1-5; D remains unclear. The germline CDR1 and CDR2 sequences are MNHNS and SASEGT. The V and J ends lost 4 bases and 0 bases respectively, with 13 bases between them. CDR3 size: 16 residues. The DNA of the CDR3 is TGTGCCAGCAGTGGAGCAGGCGCTTATAGCAATCAGCCCCAGCATTTT. Protein sequence: CASSGAGAYSNQPQHF.

This clonotype was detected only a few times. This chain connects TRBV4-1 to TRBJ2-5, with a tentative D call TRBD1 (6 bases). V was clipped by 3 bases and J by 1 base, with 15 bases between them. The CDR3 loop spans 16 amino acids. In germline, CDR1 is MGHRA, CDR2 YSYEKL. CDR3 sequence: CASSQSPRTAQETQYF. The CDR3, as DNA: TGCGCCAGCAGCCAGTCCCCCAGGACAGCCCAAGAGACCCAGTACTTC.

This clonotype was recorded a few times. CDR3 in DNA: TGCAGCGTTGTGGGTCGGCAGGGGGCCTACGAGCAGTACTTC. Residues: CSVVGRQGAYEQYF. The genes are TRBV29-1 and TRBJ2-7, with 7 bases identical to TRBD1. The trim removed 4 bases at V and 2 bases at J, leaving 8 bases unmatched. The CDR3 totals 14 residues. Germline CDR1 SQVTM, CDR2 ANQGSEA.

This clonotype has more than one count but fewer than ten. The chain joins TRBV15 to TRBJ2-3; TRBD1 matches 7 bases. The CDR3 runs 16 residues. With V trimmed by 1 base and J by 0 bases, 4 bases remained unmatched. Germline CDR1 LNHNV, CDR2 YYDKDF (reference sequence). As DNA, the CDR3 is TGTGCCACCAGCAGAGCGGGACAGCAAAGCACAGATACGCAGTATTTT. Translating it yields CATSRAGQQSTDTQYF.

This clonotype has ten or more counts. The V gene is TRBV30, the J gene TRBJ2-2; no reliable D call. V dropped 3 bases and J dropped 7 bases, with 18 bases sitting between them. The CDR3 loop spans 15 amino acids. Per germline, CDR1 GTSNPN and CDR2 SVGIG (reference sequence). The CDR3 region is CAWSYRTGRGGELFF. In nucleotides, the CDR3 is TGTGCCTGGAGCTATAGGACCGGCCGTGGCGGGGAGCTGTTTTTT.

This rearrangement joins TRBV20-1 to TRBJ2-2, with TRBD2 identical over 9 bases. J was trimmed by 7 bases and V by 7 bases; bases with no gene match: 7. Per the germline V gene, CDR1 is DFQATT and CDR2 is SNEGSKA (reference sequence). CDR3 length equals 13 residues. CDR3 sequence (DNA): TGCAGTGGGAGCGGGAGGATCGGCGGGGAGCTGTTTTTT. It yields the protein CSGSGRIGGELFF.